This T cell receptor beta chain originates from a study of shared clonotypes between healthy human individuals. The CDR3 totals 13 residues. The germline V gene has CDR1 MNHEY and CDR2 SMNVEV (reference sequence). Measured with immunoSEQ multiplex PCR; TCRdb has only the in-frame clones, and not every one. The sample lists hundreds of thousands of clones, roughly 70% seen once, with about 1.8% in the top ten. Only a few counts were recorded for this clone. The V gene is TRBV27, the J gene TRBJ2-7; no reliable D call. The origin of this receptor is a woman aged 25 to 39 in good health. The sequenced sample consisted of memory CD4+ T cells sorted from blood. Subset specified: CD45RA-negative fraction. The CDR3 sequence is CPHRILLPYEQYF. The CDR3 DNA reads TGTCCCCACCGGATACTCCTCCCCTACGAGCAGTACTTC.